Below are 16 T cell receptor beta chains sequenced from a single sample in a study of CD8+CD57+ T cells in acquired aplastic anemia. The template for TCR beta VDJ and CDR3 sequence profiling was genomic DNA. Using its own MiXCR run on the reads, TCRdb lists one record per CDR3 protein. The table has 160,000 or so distinct CDR3 sequences, 71% seen once; the top ten hold 35% to 50%. All sequencing subjects had displayed CD8+CD57+ cell expansion on flow cytometry. The sequenced material came from sorted CD4+, CD8+, or CD8+CD57+ T cells (not recorded which) from PBMCs. All receptors come from a human donor with aplastic anemia.

The chain employs TRBV29-1 and TRBJ1-1, with D tentatively TRBD1 (5 bases). Germline V gene data show CDR1 as SQVTM and CDR2 as ANQGSEA. This CDR3 has 11 residues. V was cut by 7 bases and J by 0 bases, with 6 bases left in between. CDR3 nucleotide sequence: TGCAGCGGAGGGGTGAACACTGAAGCTTTCTTT. Protein product: CSGGVNTEAFF.

This clonotype has only one observation. This sequence joins TRBV5-1 and TRBJ2-7, with 7 bases lining up with TRBD1. Germline CDR1 and CDR2: SGHRS and YFSETQ. Germline trimming cut 0 bases from V and 5 bases from J; bases unmatched to any gene: 5. There are 14 residues in the CDR3. The CDR3 nucleotides are TGCGCCAGCAGCTTGGAAGGGGGCGAGGACGAGCAGTACTTC. Its protein product is CASSLEGGEDEQYF.

The chain recombines TRBV7-2 with TRBJ2-7; D might be TRBD1 (5 bases). The CDR3 covers 15 residues. Germline V gives CDR1 SGHTA, CDR2 FQGNSA. The V gene lost 1 base and the J gene lost 2 bases, with 12 bases spanning the gap. Written as DNA, the CDR3 is TGTGCCAGCAGCTTAGGTCCAGGGATGGCCTACGAGCAGTACTTC. Protein product: CASSLGPGMAYEQYF.

The chain links TRBV20-1 to TRBJ2-7; no clear D. There are 11 residues in the CDR3. With 1 base removed from V and 6 bases from J, the gap between germline ends came to 7 bases. Germline CDR1 is DFQATT and CDR2 is SNEGSKA (reference sequence). The CDR3 DNA is TGCAGTGCTAGAGGCCCGGGCGAGCAGTACTTC. Protein: CSARGPGEQYF.

The CDR3: CATSEQGGENYGYTF. For the CDR3, the DNA is TGTGCCACCAGTGAGCAAGGGGGCGAGAACTATGGCTACACCTTC. This chain uses TRBV24-1 with TRBJ1-2; TRBD1 matches at 7 bases. V lost 4 bases to trimming and J lost 2 bases; unmatched junction nucleotides: 6. Germline V CDR1 and CDR2: KGHDR, SFDVKD. There are 15 residues in the CDR3.

The chain joins TRBV7-2 to TRBJ2-3; the D call may be TRBD1 or TRBD2 (6 bases each). V lost 1 base to trimming and J lost 6 bases, with 23 bases between them. Germline values: CDR1 SGHTA, CDR2 FQGNSA. The CDR3 spans 18 residues. In DNA, the CDR3 is TGTGCCAGCAGCTTAGACGAGGGGGGTTGGGGTGAGTGGGATACGCAGTATTTT. Amino acid sequence: CASSLDEGGWGEWDTQYF.

The chain is built from TRBV4-2 and TRBJ2-5; the match to TRBD2 covers 16 bases. The CDR3 spans 17 residues. V lost 4 bases and J lost 5; bases outside the gene matches: 7. Per the germline V gene, CDR1 is LGHNA and CDR2 is YNFKEQ. CDR3 loop: CASSPGTSGRADETQYF. The CDR3 DNA is TGTGCCAGCAGCCCCGGGACTAGCGGGAGGGCCGACGAGACCCAGTACTTC.

The genes are TRBV7-2 and TRBJ2-1; D unresolved. The V gene's germline CDR1 is SGHTA and CDR2 FQGNSA. The germline V and J ends were trimmed by 5 bases and 4 bases, with 6 bases remaining between them. The CDR3 is 12 residues long. This CDR3 is CASSVLYNEQFF. CDR3 nucleotides: TGTGCCAGCAGCGTTCTGTACAATGAGCAGTTCTTC.

This clonotype appeared once. The genes are TRBV20-1 and TRBJ1-2; D is unclear. CDR3 size: 13 residues. From germline, CDR1 is DFQATT and CDR2 SNEGSKA (reference sequence). V lost 1 base to trimming and J lost 0 bases, with 6 bases between them. CDR3: CSARAITNYGYTF. The CDR3, as DNA: TGCAGTGCTAGAGCTATTACTAACTATGGCTACACCTTC.

The rearrangement uses TRBV10-2 and TRBJ2-7; TRBD1 matches 11 bases. CDR1 is WSHSY and CDR2 is SAAADI in the germline V gene. V shed 6 bases and J 7 bases; nucleotides not matched to a gene: 5. The CDR3 contains 13 residues. CDR3 in DNA: TGCGCCAGCAGCGGACAGGGGGCGGGGGAGCAGTACGTC. Translated, it gives CASSGQGAGEQYV.

This chain uses TRBV29-1 with TRBJ2-6, with no clear D. There are 12 residues in the CDR3. Trimming cost V 6 bases and J 9 bases, with 12 bases left between them. Germline assignment: CDR1 SQVTM and CDR2 ANQGSEA. This CDR3 reads CSVLDPNNVLTF. CDR3 in DNA: TGCAGCGTCCTAGATCCAAACAACGTCCTGACTTTC.

Only a few counts were recorded for this clonotype. The V gene is TRBV7-9, the J gene TRBJ2-3; D not resolved. Per germline, CDR1 SEHNR and CDR2 FQNEAQ (reference sequence). Trimming removed 1 base from V and 5 bases from J, with 13 bases in between. This CDR3 comprises 15 residues. CDR3 bases: TGTGCCAGCAGCTTAGGTGTGACCTCGGTAGATACGCAGTATTTT. Translated, it gives CASSLGVTSVDTQYF.

V is TRBV7-9 and J is TRBJ2-5, with TRBD2 matching over 7 bases. Germline CDR1 is SEHNR and CDR2 is FQNEAQ (reference sequence). Trimming at V came to 5 bases and at J to 4 bases, leaving 10 bases not matched to a gene. The CDR3 sequence is 15 residues long. CDR3 DNA sequence: TGTGCCAGCAGCCCGTCTTCGGGGAGGGGAGAGACCCAGTACTTC. Protein sequence: CASSPSSGRGETQYF.

J is TRBJ1-3 and V is TRBV5-4; D remains unclear. V gave up 3 bases and J gave up 1 base, with 5 bases separating them. This CDR3 has 13 amino acids. Germline V CDR1 and CDR2: SGHNT, YYREEE (reference sequence). The CDR3 sequence is CASSSGSGNTIYF. In nucleotides, the CDR3 is TGTGCCAGCAGCTCTGGGTCTGGAAACACCATATATTTT.

This clonotype appeared a few times. V is TRBV6-2 or TRBV6-3 and J is TRBJ2-7; D is possibly TRBD1 or TRBD2 (5 bases each). CDR1 and CDR2 from the germline V gene are MNHEY and SVGEGT. V was clipped by 8 bases and J by 4 bases, with 12 bases between them. There are 12 residues in the CDR3. This CDR3 reads CASRWGTYEQYF. As DNA, the CDR3 is TGTGCCAGCCGATGGGGGACGTACGAGCAGTACTTC.

The rearrangement uses TRBV5-1 and TRBJ2-1; D is perhaps TRBD1 (6 bases). From germline, CDR1 is SGHRS and CDR2 YFSETQ. Trimming took 4 bases from V and 6 from J, leaving 11 bases between them. The CDR3 has 13 amino acids. This CDR3 is CASSRGQTNEQFF. CDR3 nucleotide sequence: TGCGCCAGCAGCCGAGGACAGACCAATGAGCAGTTCTTC.